These 23 T cell receptor beta chains came from one sample sequenced in a study of CD8 T cells in Susac syndrome. The RNA input was about 0.5 to 1 ug, and it was reverse transcribed with random hexamers. A single record per CDR3 protein comes from TCRdb applying MiXCR to the immunoSEQ multiplex PCR reads. This repertoire shows 100,000 or so distinct CDR3 sequences, about nine tenths found once; its top ten account for less than 0.15%. The sequenced material came from CD4+ T cells from PBMCs. Every receptor here comes from a human donor in good health.

The J gene is TRBJ1-4, the V gene TRBV4-1; tentatively, D is TRBD1 (5 bases). CDR1 and CDR2 (germline): MGHRA, YSYEKL. CDR3 size: 15 residues. The V and J ends lost 0 bases and 5 bases respectively, with 10 bases between them. This CDR3 reads CASSQDPRGNEKLFF. The DNA for the CDR3 is TGCGCCAGCAGCCAAGATCCGAGGGGCAATGAAAAACTGTTTTTT.

This clonotype was detected once. V and J are TRBV5-1 and TRBJ2-7; TRBD1 matches 7 bases. The CDR3 sequence is 12 residues long. V dropped 4 bases and J dropped 5; count of bases not matched to a gene: 3. Germline V CDR1 and CDR2: SGHRS, YFSETQ. CDR3 sequence (DNA): TGCGCCAGCAGCAAAACAGGGGACGAGCAGTACTTC. Translating it yields CASSKTGDEQYF.

The V call is TRBV29-1, the J call TRBJ2-1; 10 bases line up with TRBD2. The CDR3 runs to 14 residues. Unmatched junction bases numbered 10, after V lost 6 bases and J lost 8 bases. The V gene's germline CDR1 is SQVTM and CDR2 ANQGSEA. CDR3 in amino acids: CSVRIAGGSYEQFF. DNA of the CDR3: TGCAGCGTGAGGATAGCGGGAGGCAGCTATGAGCAGTTCTTC.

This chain joins TRBV20-1 and TRBJ2-3; 8 bases match TRBD2. The CDR3 spans 15 residues. V shed 0 bases, J shed 1 base, and the junction held 3 bases outside the gene matches. Per germline, CDR1 DFQATT and CDR2 SNEGSKA (reference sequence). This CDR3 reads CSARESGSGTDTQYF. The CDR3 DNA follows: TGCAGTGCTAGAGAGAGCGGGAGTGGCACAGATACGCAGTATTTT.

The chain employs TRBV27 and TRBJ2-1; D ambiguous. Trimming pared 6 bases from V and 0 bases from J, leaving 9 bases between. The CDR3 length is 14 residues. Germline CDR1 reads MNHEY; CDR2 reads SMNVEV (reference sequence). CDR3 DNA sequence: TGTGCCAGCAGCCTGATGAGCTCCTACAATGAGCAGTTCTTC. It specifies CASSLMSSYNEQFF.

The genes are TRBV27 and TRBJ1-1; D unclear. The germline CDR1 and CDR2 sequences are MNHEY and SMNVEV (reference sequence). V gave up 4 bases and J gave up 1 base, with 13 bases separating them. This CDR3 has 15 residues. The CDR3 spells CASSYGPAPNTEAFF. CDR3 sequence (DNA): TGTGCCAGCAGTTATGGACCAGCCCCGAACACTGAAGCTTTCTTT.

The chain joins TRBV7-2 to TRBJ2-2, with 14 bases aligning to TRBD2. There are 18 residues in the CDR3. The J segment lost 5 bases and the V segment lost 8 bases, leaving 13 bases of the junction unmatched. CDR1 SGHTA and CDR2 FQGNSA come from the germline V gene. CDR3 in amino acids: CASGRGTSGRRVTGELFF. Here the CDR3 DNA reads TGTGCCAGCGGGAGAGGGACTAGCGGGAGACGGGTAACCGGGGAGCTGTTTTTT.

The chain joins TRBV4-3 to TRBJ2-1, with D perhaps TRBD1 (5 bases). Trimming left V 4 bases short and J 1 base short, with 8 bases between. This CDR3 spans 14 amino acids. Per the germline V gene, CDR1 is LGHNA and CDR2 is YSLEER. CDR3 region: CASSPGWSYNEQFF. The CDR3 DNA reads as TGCGCCAGCAGCCCAGGGTGGTCCTACAATGAGCAGTTCTTC.

This chain joins TRBV27 and TRBJ1-5; a possible D gene is TRBD1 (5 bases). Trimming cost V 5 bases and J 11 bases, with 22 bases left between them. Germline V CDR1 and CDR2: MNHEY, SMNVEV (reference sequence). There are 15 residues in the CDR3. CDR3 nucleotide sequence: TGTGCCAGCAGTCCCCGGGACGGGGAACAATCAGCCCAGCATTTT. It is translated as CASSPRDGEQSAQHF.

The chain links TRBV7-2 to TRBJ2-2; perhaps TRBD1 as D (5 bases). The CDR3 runs 15 residues. Trimming left V 1 base short and J 6 bases short, with 12 bases between. Germline values: CDR1 SGHTA, CDR2 FQGNSA. CDR3 loop: CASSLDQGLSGELFF. The CDR3 DNA sequence: TGTGCCAGCAGCTTAGACCAGGGCCTTTCCGGGGAGCTGTTTTTT.

V usage is TRBV29-1 and J usage is TRBJ1-3; no reliable D call. Germline V CDR1 and CDR2: SQVTM, ANQGSEA. V was shortened by 0 bases and J by 5 bases, with 14 bases between the two germline ends. There are 15 residues in the CDR3. The CDR3 region is CSVEDFIRGRNTIYF. DNA of the CDR3: TGCAGCGTTGAAGATTTCATCCGGGGAAGAAACACCATATATTTT.

J is TRBJ1-2 and V is TRBV13, with 7 bases identical to TRBD1. The CDR3 runs 17 residues. V lost 1 base, J lost 4 bases, and 12 bases stayed unmatched. Germline V lookup: CDR1 PRHDT, CDR2 FYEKMQ (reference sequence). The CDR3 DNA is TGTGCCAGCAGCTTAGAGGGACAGCGACCCACCCGCTATGGCTACACCTTC. As protein: CASSLEGQRPTRYGYTF.

This clonotype was detected a few times. The chain links TRBV7-9 to TRBJ2-7; D is perhaps TRBD2 (5 bases). The CDR3 extends over 14 amino acids. CDR1 is SEHNR, CDR2 FQNEAQ, per germline (reference sequence). V was cut by 6 bases and J by 0 bases, with 12 bases left in between. The CDR3 sequence is CASSPVGSSYEQYF. In nucleotides, the CDR3 is TGTGCCAGCAGTCCGGTAGGGAGCTCCTACGAGCAGTACTTC.

The chain couples TRBV5-1 to TRBJ1-2; 7 bases map to TRBD1. The length of the CDR3 is 16 residues. CDR1 is SGHRS, CDR2 YFSETQ, per germline. V shed 3 bases and J 6 bases; nucleotides not matched to a gene: 14. CDR3: CASSWSVTGIGDGYTF. The CDR3 DNA reads TGCGCCAGCAGCTGGAGCGTGACAGGGATAGGGGATGGCTACACCTTC.

The gene calls are TRBV4-3 and TRBJ2-3, with D unresolved. CDR1 and CDR2 (germline): LGHNA, YSLEER. Trimming removed 1 base at V and 3 bases at J, with 14 bases between. CDR3 length equals 16 residues. The CDR3 DNA reads as TGCGCCAGCAGCCAAGTTAGATCGAGTCGGACAGATACGCAGTATTTT. Translation gives CASSQVRSSRTDTQYF.

The chain joins TRBV7-7 to TRBJ1-1; D not resolved. The CDR3 runs 13 residues. Germline V lookup: CDR1 SSHAT, CDR2 FNYEAQ (reference sequence). Trimming cost V 11 bases and J 7 bases, with 20 bases left between them. The CDR3 DNA is TGTGCCGTTTTGCGTTTCGAGGGAAGTGAAGCTTTCTTT. Translating it yields CAVLRFEGSEAFF.

The chain carries TRBV12-3 or TRBV12-4 and TRBJ2-1, with D hard to call. The V end lost 1 base, the J end lost 10 bases, and 11 bases lay between the germline ends. This CDR3 has 13 amino acids. CDR3: CASSLGLKGEQFF. The CDR3 DNA reads as TGTGCCAGCAGTTTAGGACTCAAAGGGGAGCAGTTCTTC.

The chain recombines TRBV7-2 with TRBJ2-3; D possibly corresponds to TRBD1 (6 bases). Looked up from germline, CDR1 is SGHTA and CDR2 is FQGNSA. The CDR3 is made up of 14 amino acids. V was pared by 7 bases and J by 6 bases, with 17 bases between. DNA of the CDR3: TGTGCCAGCATGCGGCGTTTGAGGGGGGATACGCAGTATTTT. It is translated as CASMRRLRGDTQYF.

This chain uses TRBV9 with TRBJ1-1, with 8 nucleotides matching TRBD1. The CDR3 is 16 residues long. Germline assignment: CDR1 SGDLS and CDR2 YYNGEE. V lost 0 bases to trimming and J lost 1 base; unmatched junction nucleotides: 5. CDR3 residues: CASSVASTGANTEAFF. Here the CDR3 DNA reads TGTGCCAGCAGCGTAGCTTCGACAGGGGCGAACACTGAAGCTTTCTTT.

V gene TRBV4-1 combines with J gene TRBJ2-2, with D unresolved. Trimming shortened V by 6 bases and J by 4 bases, and 6 bases separated the two germline ends. Germline CDR1 MGHRA, CDR2 YSYEKL. This CDR3 region has 12 residues. CDR3 in amino acids: CASSSPTGELFF. In DNA, the CDR3 is TGCGCCAGCAGTTCCCCCACCGGGGAGCTGTTTTTT.

The rearrangement uses TRBV6-2 or TRBV6-3 and TRBJ1-2; D is unresolved. The germline gives CDR1 MNHEY, CDR2 SVGEGT. This CDR3 is built from 12 residues. V lost 8 bases to trimming and J lost 0 bases, with 7 bases between them. As DNA, the CDR3 is TGTGCCAGCCGCCTCGCTAACTATGGCTACACCTTC. Translation gives CASRLANYGYTF.

The chain joins TRBV7-8 to TRBJ2-1, with 7 bases matching TRBD2. Germline V gives CDR1 SGHVS, CDR2 FQNEAQ. J was trimmed by 13 bases and V by 7 bases; bases with no gene match: 7. CDR3 length: 11 amino acids. The CDR3 DNA is TGTGCCAGCACCATGGGACTACCCCAGTTCTTC. Its protein is CASTMGLPQFF.

The chain is built from TRBV29-1 and TRBJ1-1; TRBD1 might be the D (5 bases). The CDR3 contains 14 residues. V was pared by 7 bases and J by 6 bases, with 21 bases between. CDR1 and CDR2 (germline): SQVTM, ANQGSEA. The CDR3 loop is CSAVPGTGTPEAFF. The CDR3 region has the DNA TGCAGCGCCGTCCCCGGGACCGGGACCCCTGAAGCTTTCTTT.